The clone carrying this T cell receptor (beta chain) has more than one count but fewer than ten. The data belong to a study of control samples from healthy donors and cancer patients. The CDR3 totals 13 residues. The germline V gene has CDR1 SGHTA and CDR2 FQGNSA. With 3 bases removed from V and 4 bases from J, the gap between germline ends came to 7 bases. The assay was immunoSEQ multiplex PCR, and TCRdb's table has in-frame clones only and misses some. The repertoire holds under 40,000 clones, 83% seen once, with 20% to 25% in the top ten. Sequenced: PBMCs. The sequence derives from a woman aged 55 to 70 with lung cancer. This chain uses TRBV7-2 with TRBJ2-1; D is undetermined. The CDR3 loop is CASSFVEYNEQFF. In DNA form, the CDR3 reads TGTGCCAGCAGCTTTGTTGAGTACAATGAGCAGTTCTTC. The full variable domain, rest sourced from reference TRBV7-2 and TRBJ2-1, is GAGVSQSPSNKVTEKGKDVELRCDPISGHTALYWYRQSLGQGLEFLIYFQGNSAPDKSGLPSDRFSAERTGGSVSTLTIQRTQQEDSAVYLCASSFVEYNEQFFGPGTRLTVL.